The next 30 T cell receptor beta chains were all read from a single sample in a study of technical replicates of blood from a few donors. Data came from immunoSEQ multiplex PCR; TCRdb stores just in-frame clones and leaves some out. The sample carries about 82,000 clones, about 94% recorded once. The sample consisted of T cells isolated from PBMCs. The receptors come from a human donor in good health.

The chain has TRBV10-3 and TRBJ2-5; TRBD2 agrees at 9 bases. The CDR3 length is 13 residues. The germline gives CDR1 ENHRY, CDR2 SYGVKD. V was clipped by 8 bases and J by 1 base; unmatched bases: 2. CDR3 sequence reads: CAIASGTQETQYF. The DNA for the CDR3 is TGTGCCATCGCTAGCGGGACCCAAGAGACCCAGTACTTC.

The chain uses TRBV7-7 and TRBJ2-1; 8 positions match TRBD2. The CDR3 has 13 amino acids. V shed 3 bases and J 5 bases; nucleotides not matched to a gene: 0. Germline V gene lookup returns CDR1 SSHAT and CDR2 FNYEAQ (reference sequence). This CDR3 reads CASSLGLDNEQFF. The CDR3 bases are TGTGCCAGCAGCTTGGGACTAGACAATGAGCAGTTCTTC.

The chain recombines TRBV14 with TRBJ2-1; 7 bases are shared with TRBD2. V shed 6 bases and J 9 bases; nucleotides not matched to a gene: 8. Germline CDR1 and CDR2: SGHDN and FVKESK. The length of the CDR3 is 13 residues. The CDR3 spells CASSPGLVGEQFF. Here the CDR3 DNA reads TGTGCCAGCAGTCCAGGACTAGTCGGTGAGCAGTTCTTC.

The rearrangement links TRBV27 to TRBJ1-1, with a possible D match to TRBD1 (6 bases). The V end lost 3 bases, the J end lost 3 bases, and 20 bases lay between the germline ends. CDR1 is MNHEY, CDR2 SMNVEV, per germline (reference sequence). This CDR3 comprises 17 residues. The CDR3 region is CASSFGARGVSDTEAFF. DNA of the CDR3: TGTGCCAGCAGTTTCGGTGCCAGGGGCGTCTCAGACACTGAAGCTTTCTTT.

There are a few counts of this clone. In DNA, the CDR3 is TGTGCCAGTAGTATAGATGCCGGGTACAATGAGCAGTTCTTC. This sequence encodes CASSIDAGYNEQFF. This rearrangement joins TRBV19 to TRBJ2-1; D unclear. The CDR3 length is 14 residues. The V end was cut by 0 bases, the J end by 4 bases, with 7 bases between. Looked up from germline, CDR1 is LNHDA and CDR2 is SQIVND (reference sequence).

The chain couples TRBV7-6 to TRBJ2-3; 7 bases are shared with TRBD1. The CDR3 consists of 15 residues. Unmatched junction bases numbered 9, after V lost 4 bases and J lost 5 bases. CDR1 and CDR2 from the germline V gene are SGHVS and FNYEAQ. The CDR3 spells CASSSSDRAEDTQYF. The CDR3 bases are TGTGCCAGCAGCTCCTCAGACAGGGCTGAAGATACGCAGTATTTT.

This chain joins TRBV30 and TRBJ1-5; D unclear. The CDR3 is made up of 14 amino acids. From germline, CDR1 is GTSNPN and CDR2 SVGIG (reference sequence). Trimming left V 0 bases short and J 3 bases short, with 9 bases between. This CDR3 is CAWSVGGNNQPQHF. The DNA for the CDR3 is TGTGCCTGGAGTGTTGGAGGGAACAATCAGCCCCAGCATTTT.

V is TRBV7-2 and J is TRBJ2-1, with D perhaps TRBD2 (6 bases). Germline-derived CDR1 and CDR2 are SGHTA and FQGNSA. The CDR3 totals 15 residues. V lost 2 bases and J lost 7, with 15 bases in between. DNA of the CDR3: TGTGCCAGCAGCTTATACAACGGCGGGGTGAATGAGCAGTTCTTC. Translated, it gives CASSLYNGGVNEQFF.

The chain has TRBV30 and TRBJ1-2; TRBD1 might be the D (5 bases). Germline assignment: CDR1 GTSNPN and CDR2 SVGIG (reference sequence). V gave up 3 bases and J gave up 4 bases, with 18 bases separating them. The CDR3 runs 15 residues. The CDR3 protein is CAWSDMTETSYGYTF. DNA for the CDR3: TGTGCCTGGAGCGACATGACAGAGACGAGCTATGGCTACACCTTC.

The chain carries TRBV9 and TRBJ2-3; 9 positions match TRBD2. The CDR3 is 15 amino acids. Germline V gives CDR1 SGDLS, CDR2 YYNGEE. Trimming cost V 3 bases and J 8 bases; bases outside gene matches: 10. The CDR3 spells CASSGRASGTGTQYF. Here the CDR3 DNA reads TGTGCCAGCAGCGGCCGGGCTAGCGGGACTGGTACGCAGTATTTT.

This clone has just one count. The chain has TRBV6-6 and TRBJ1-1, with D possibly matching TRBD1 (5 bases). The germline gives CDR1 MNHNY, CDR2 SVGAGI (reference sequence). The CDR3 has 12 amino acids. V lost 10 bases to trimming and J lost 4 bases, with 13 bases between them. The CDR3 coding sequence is TGTGCCATCCGGACAACTCGCACTGAAGCTTTCTTT. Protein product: CAIRTTRTEAFF.

The CDR3 sequence is CATSRGRVDSGNTIYF. The DNA of the CDR3 is TGTGCCACCAGCAGAGGTCGGGTGGACTCTGGAAACACCATATATTTT. The genes are TRBV15 and TRBJ1-3; D is ambiguous. The V gene lost 1 base and the J gene lost 0 bases, with 10 bases spanning the gap. The CDR3 consists of 16 residues. Germline V CDR1 and CDR2: LNHNV, YYDKDF (reference sequence).

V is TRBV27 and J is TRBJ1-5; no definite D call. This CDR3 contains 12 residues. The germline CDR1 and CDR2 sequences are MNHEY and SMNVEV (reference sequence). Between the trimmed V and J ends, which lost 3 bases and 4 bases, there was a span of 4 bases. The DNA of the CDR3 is TGTGCCAGCAGTTTCTTGAATCAGCCCCAGCATTTT. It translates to CASSFLNQPQHF.

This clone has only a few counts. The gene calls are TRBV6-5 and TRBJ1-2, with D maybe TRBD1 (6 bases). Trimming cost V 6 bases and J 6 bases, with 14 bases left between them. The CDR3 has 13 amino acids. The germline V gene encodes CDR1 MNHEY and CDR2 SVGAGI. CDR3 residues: CASRNRPGDGYTF. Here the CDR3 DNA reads TGTGCCAGCAGGAACAGGCCAGGGGATGGCTACACCTTC.

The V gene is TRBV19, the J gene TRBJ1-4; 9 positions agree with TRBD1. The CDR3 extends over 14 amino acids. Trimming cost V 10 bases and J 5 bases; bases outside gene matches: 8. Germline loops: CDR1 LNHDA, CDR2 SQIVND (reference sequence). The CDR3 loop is CATSPGTGNEKLFF. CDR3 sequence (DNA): TGTGCCACCAGTCCCGGGACAGGGAATGAAAAACTGTTTTTT.

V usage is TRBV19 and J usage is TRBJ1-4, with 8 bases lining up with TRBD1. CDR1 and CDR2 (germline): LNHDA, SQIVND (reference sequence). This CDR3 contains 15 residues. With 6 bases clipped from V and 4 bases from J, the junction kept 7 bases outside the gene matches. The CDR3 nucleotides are TGTGCCAGTAGCATTGACAGGGGTAATAATGAAAAACTGTTTTTT. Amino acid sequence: CASSIDRGNNEKLFF.

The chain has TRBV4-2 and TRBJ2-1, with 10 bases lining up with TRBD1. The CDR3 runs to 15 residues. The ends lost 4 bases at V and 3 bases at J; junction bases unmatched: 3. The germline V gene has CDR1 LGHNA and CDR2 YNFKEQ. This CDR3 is CASSPGTGDYNEQFF. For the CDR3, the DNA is TGTGCCAGCAGCCCAGGGACAGGGGACTACAATGAGCAGTTCTTC.

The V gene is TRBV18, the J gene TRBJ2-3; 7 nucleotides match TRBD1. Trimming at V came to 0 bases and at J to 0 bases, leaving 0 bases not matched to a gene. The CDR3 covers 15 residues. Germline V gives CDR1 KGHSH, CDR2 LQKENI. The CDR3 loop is CASSPPTGSTDTQYF. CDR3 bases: TGTGCCAGCTCACCACCGACAGGGAGCACAGATACGCAGTATTTT.

The CDR3 is CASSQGQAMSTEAFF. The CDR3 bases are TGTGCCAGCAGCCAGGGACAGGCCATGAGCACTGAAGCTTTCTTT. The chain has TRBV5-6 and TRBJ1-1; 8 nucleotides align to TRBD1. The CDR3 spans 15 residues. V was clipped by 4 bases and J by 4 bases; unmatched bases: 9. Per the germline V gene, CDR1 is SGHDT and CDR2 is YYEEEE. Using reference TRBV5-6 and TRBJ1-1 for the parts outside the CDR3, the full variable domain is DAGVTQSPTHLIKTRGQQVTLRCSPKSGHDTVSWYQQALGQGPQFIFQYYEEEERQRGNFPDRFSGHQFPNYSSELNVNALLLGDSALYLCASSQGQAMSTEAFFGQGTRLTVV.

CDR3 sequence reads: CASMSDTVETQYF. For the CDR3, the DNA is TGTGCCAGCATGTCGGACACCGTAGAGACCCAGTACTTC. This chain connects TRBV2 to TRBJ2-5; possibly TRBD1 for D (5 bases). Trimming shortened V by 7 bases and J by 4 bases, and 13 bases separated the two germline ends. The CDR3 sequence is 13 residues long. From germline, CDR1 is SNHLY and CDR2 FYNNEI.

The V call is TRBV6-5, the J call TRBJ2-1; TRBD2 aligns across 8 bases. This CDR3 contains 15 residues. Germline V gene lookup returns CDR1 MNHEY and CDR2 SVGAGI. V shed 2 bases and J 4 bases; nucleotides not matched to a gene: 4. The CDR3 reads CASSYQREMYNEQFF. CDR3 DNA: TGTGCCAGCAGTTACCAGCGGGAGATGTACAATGAGCAGTTCTTC.

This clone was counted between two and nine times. CDR3 protein: CASSPEAVGFGEAFF. Here the CDR3 DNA reads TGTGCCAGCTCACCCGAAGCGGTAGGGTTTGGTGAAGCTTTCTTT. This chain joins TRBV18 and TRBJ1-1; D is ambiguous. This CDR3 has 15 amino acids. V lost 3 bases and J 7 bases, leaving 18 bases between the germline ends. The germline V gene encodes CDR1 KGHSH and CDR2 LQKENI.

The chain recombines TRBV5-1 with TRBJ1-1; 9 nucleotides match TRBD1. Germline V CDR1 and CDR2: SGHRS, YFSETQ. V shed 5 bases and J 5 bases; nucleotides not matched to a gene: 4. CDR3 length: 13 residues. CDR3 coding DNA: TGCGCCAGCAGGACCGGACAGGGGACTGAAGCTTTCTTT. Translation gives CASRTGQGTEAFF. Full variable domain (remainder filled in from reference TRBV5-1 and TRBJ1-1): KAGVTQTPRYLIKTRGQQVTLSCSPISGHRSVSWYQQTPGQGLQFLFEYFSETQRNKGNFPGRFSGRQFSNSRSEMNVSTLELGDSALYLCASRTGQGTEAFFGQGTRLTVV.

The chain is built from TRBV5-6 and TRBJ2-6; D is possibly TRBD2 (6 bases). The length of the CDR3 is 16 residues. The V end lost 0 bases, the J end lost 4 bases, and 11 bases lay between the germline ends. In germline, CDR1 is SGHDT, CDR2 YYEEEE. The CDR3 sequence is CASSLVPEGGANVLTF. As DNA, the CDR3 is TGTGCCAGCAGCTTGGTCCCGGAGGGGGGGGCCAACGTCCTGACTTTC.

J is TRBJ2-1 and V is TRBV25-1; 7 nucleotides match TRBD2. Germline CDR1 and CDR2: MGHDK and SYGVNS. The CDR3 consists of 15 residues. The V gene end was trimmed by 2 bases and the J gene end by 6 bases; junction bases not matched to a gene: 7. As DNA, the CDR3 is TGTGCCAGCAGTGAAGTCCATCCTAGCGGCAATGAGCAGTTCTTC. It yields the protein CASSEVHPSGNEQFF.

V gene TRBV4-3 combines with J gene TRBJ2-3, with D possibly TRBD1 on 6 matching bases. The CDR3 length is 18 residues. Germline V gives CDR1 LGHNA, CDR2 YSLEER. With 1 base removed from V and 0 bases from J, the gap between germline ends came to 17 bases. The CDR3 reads CASSQAPLRTASTDTQYF. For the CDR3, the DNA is TGCGCCAGCAGCCAAGCCCCCCTCCGGACAGCTAGCACAGATACGCAGTATTTT.

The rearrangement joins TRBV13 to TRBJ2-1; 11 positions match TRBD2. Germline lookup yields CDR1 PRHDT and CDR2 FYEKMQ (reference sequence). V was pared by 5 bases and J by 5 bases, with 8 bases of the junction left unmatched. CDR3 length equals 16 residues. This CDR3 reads CASSMGTSGYHNEQFF. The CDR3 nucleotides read TGTGCCAGCAGCATGGGGACTAGCGGATACCACAATGAGCAGTTCTTC.

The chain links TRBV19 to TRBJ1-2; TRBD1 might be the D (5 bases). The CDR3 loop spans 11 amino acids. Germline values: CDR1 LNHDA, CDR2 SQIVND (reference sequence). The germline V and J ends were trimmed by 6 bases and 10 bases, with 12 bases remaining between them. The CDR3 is CASSQTGLYTF. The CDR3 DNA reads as TGTGCCAGTAGCCAAACGGGACTCTACACCTTC. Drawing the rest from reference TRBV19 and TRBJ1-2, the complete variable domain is DGGITQSPKYLFRKEGQNVTLSCEQNLNHDAMYWYRQDPGQGLRLIYYSQIVNDFQKGDIAEGYSVSREKKESFPLTVTSAQKNPTAFYLCASSQTGLYTFGSGTRLTVV.

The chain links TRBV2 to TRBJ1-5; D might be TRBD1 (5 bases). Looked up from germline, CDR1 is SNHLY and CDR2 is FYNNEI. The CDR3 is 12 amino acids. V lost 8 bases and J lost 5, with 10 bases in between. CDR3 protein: CASRGEDQPQHF. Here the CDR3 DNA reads TGTGCCAGCCGGGGGGAAGATCAGCCCCAGCATTTT.

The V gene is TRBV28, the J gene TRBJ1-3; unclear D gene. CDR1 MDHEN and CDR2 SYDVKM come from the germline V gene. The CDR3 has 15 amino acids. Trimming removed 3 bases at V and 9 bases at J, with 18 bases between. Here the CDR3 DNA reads TGTGCCAGCAGTTTTAAATCAACTTTTCTAGGCACCATATATTTT. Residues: CASSFKSTFLGTIYF. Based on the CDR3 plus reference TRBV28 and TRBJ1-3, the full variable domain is DVKVTQSSRYLVKRTGEKVFLECVQDMDHENMFWYRQDPGLGLRLIYFSYDVKMKEKGDIPEGYSVSREKKERFSLILESASTNQTSMYLCASSFKSTFLGTIYFGEGSWLTVV.